This T cell receptor (beta chain) was identified during a study of technical replicates of blood from several donors. This CDR3 contains 16 residues. CDR1 SGHDT and CDR2 YYEEEE come from the germline V gene. The V gene end was trimmed by 0 bases and the J gene end by 7 bases; junction bases not matched to a gene: 8. Generated by immunoSEQ multiplex PCR, the TCRdb table keeps only in-frame clones and is missing some. The table lists approximately 14,000 clones, roughly 80% of them singletons. Sequenced sample: PBMCs. J is TRBJ2-3 and V is TRBV5-6, with 10 bases matching TRBD2. This clonotype was obtained from a human donor in good health. Written as DNA, the CDR3 is TGTGCCAGCAGCTTGGCCGGGACTAGCGCCCTCAATACGCAGTATTTT. Protein sequence: CASSLAGTSALNTQYF.